The present T cell receptor beta chain was sequenced within a study of beta chain features in type 1 diabetes. The germline V and J ends were trimmed by 3 bases and 4 bases, with 4 bases remaining between them. The CDR3 is 12 amino acids. Germline V gene sequence: CDR1 SGHAT, CDR2 FQNNGV. As regards this clone: A single base separates this from a much larger clone, so it may be a read error. Other DNA sequences in the same sample also yield this CDR3.

Sequenced material consisted of expressed TCRB transcripts (all of the isolated RNA was reverse transcribed). TCRdb's copy holds only in-frame clones and misses some; the assay was immunoSEQ multiplex PCR. Among under 250,000 clones, about 30% were seen once, and the ten largest hold 3.5% to 4%. This chain links TRBV11-2 with TRBJ2-1; D gene unclear. Material: central memory CD4+ T cells from blood. The clonotype comes from a man aged 25 to 40 in good health. CDR3 sequence: CASSLEYNEQFF. The DNA for the CDR3 is TGTGCCAGCAGCTTGGAGTACAATGAGCAGTTCTTC.